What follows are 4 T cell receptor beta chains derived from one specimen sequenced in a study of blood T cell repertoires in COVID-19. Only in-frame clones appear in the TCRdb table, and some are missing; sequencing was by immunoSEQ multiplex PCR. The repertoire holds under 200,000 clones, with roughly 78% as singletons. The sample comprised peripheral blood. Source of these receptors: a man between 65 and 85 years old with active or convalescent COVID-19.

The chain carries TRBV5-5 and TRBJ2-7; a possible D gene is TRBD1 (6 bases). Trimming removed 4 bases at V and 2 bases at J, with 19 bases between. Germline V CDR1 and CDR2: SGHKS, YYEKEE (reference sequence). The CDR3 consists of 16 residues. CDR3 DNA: TGTGCCAGCAGCCCCCGGGTAGGTTACAGGGCCTACGAGCAGTACTTC. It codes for CASSPRVGYRAYEQYF.

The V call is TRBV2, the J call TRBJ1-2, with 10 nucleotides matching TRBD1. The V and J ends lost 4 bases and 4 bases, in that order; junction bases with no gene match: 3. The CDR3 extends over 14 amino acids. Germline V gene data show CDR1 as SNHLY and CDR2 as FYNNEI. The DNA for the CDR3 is TGTGCCAGCAGTGGACAGGGGGCGGGCTATGGCTACACCTTC. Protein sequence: CASSGQGAGYGYTF.

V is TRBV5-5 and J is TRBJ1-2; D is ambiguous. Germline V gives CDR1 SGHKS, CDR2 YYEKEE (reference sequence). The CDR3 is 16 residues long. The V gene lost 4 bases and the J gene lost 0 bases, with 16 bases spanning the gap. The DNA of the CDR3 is TGTGCCAGCAGCCCCCGCAGTGCAGGCGCTAACTATGGCTACACCTTC. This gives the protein CASSPRSAGANYGYTF.

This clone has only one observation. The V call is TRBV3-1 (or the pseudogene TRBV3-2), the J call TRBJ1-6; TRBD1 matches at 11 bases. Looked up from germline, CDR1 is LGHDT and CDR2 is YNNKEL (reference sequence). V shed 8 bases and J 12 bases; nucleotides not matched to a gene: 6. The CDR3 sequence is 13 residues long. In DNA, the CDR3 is TGTGCCAGCTGGGACAGGGGGGCCGGACCCCTCCACTTT. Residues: CASWDRGAGPLHF.